This T cell receptor beta chain came from a study of blood T cell repertoires in COVID-19. The assay was immunoSEQ multiplex PCR, and TCRdb's table has in-frame clones only and misses some. This table holds just under 65,000 clones, about 82% found once. The germline gives CDR1 SGHRS, CDR2 YFSETQ. This CDR3 region has 17 residues. V was pared by 4 bases and J by 5 bases, with 7 bases of the junction left unmatched. The sequenced sample consisted of peripheral blood. The rearrangement links TRBV5-1 to TRBJ2-3; 16 positions agree with TRBD2. The clonotype comes from a human donor in a cohort sampled during active COVID-19. The CDR3 loop reads CASSQGLAGGLQDTQYF. DNA of the CDR3: TGCGCCAGCAGCCAGGGACTAGCGGGGGGGCTTCAAGATACGCAGTATTTT.